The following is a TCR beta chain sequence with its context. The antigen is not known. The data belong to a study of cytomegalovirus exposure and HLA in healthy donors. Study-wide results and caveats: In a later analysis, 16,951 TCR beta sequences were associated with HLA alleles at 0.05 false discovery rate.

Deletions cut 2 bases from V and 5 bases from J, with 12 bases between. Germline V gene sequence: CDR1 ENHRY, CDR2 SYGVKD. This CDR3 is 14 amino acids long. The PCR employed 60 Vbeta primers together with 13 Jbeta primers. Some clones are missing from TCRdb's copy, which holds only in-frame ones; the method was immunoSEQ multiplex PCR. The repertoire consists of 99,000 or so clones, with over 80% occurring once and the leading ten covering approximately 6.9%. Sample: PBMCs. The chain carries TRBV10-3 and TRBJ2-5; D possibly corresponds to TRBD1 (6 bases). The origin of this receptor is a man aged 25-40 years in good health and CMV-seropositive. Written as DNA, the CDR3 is TGTGCCATCAGTGAGCAACAGGGAAGGGAGACCCAGTACTTC. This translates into CAISEQQGRETQYF.